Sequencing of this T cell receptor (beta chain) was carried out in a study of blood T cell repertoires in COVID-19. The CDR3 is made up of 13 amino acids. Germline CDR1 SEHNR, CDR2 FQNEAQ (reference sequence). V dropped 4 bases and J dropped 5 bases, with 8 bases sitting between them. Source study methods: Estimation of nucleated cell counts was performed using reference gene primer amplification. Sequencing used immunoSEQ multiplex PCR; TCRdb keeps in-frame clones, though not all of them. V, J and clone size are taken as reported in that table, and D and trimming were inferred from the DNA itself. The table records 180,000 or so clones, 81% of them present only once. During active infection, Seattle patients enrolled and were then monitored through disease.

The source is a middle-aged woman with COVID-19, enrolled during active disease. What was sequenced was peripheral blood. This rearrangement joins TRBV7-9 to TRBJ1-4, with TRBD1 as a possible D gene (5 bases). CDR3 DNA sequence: TGTGCCAGCAGCTCGACAGAAAATGAAAAACTGTTTTTT. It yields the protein CASSSTENEKLFF.